The rows below give T cell receptor beta chains drawn from one sample of a study of blood T cell repertoires in COVID-19. Some clones are missing from TCRdb's copy, which holds only in-frame ones; the method was immunoSEQ multiplex PCR. The repertoire holds roughly 120,000 clones, with 65% to 80% as singletons. The specimen was peripheral blood. The receptors come from a human donor with acute or convalescent COVID-19. The donor label of this sample is uncertain. The CDR3 runs from the conserved cysteine through the conserved F or W. D genes are given only for firm matches. The size entry is marked missing in some rows and otherwise reads once, few, many or a size class.

>many|TRBV13|TRBD2|TRBJ2-5
TGTGCCAGCAGCTTAGGACTAGCGGGGGAACAAGAGACCCAGTACTTC
CASSLGLAGEQETQYF
>few|TRBV5-1|.|TRBJ1-1
TGCGCCAGCAGCCCACCGCAGGGTTTTGAAGCTTTCTTT
CASSPPQGFEAFF
>once|TRBV30|TRBD1|TRBJ1-1
TGTGCCTGGAGTGTAAGGCGGCAGGGGGGACAGCGGAACACTGAAGCTTTCTTT
CAWSVRRQGGQRNTEAFF
>.|TRBV7-2|.|TRBJ1-5
TGTGCCAGCAGCTTAGGCGGCAGGGTAGATCAGCCCCAGCATTTT
CASSLGGRVDQPQHF
>few|TRBV29-1|TRBD2|TRBJ2-3
TGCAGCGTTGGGCGGGGGAACACAGATACGCAGTATTTT
CSVGRGNTDTQYF
>once|TRBV5-6|.|TRBJ1-5
TGTGCCAGCAGCTCCGCTGCGGGGAAACAAATTCATCAGCCCCAGCATTTT
CASSSAAGKQIHQPQHF
>many|TRBV20-1|.|TRBJ2-1
TGCAGTGCTTCCAGAACCAATGAGCAGTTCTTC
CSASRTNEQFF
>once|TRBV13|TRBD1|TRBJ1-3
TGTGCCAGCAGCTTAGGCAGGGGGCCAGGAAACACCATATATTTT
CASSLGRGPGNTIYF
>.|TRBV5-1|.|TRBJ1-1
TGCGCCAGCAGCTTGAGGGGGACGAACACTGAAGCTTTCTTT
CASSLRGTNTEAFF
>.|TRBV24-1|TRBD1|TRBJ2-3
TGTGCCACCAGTCGACAGGGGGCATTTGGCACGCAGTATTTT
CATSRQGAFGTQYF
>few|TRBV4-1|TRBD1|TRBJ1-4
TGCGCCAGCAGCCTTACGGACAGGGGGGTGTATGAAAAACTGTTTTTT
CASSLTDRGVYEKLFF
>.|TRBV28|.|TRBJ2-3
TGTGCCAGCAGTTTAGAGGGCAGGGGTACAGATACGCAGTATTTT
CASSLEGRGTDTQYF
>.|TRBV18|TRBD1|TRBJ2-2
TGTGCCAGCTCACAAACACAAAGGGGGCCTGGGACCGGGGAGCTGTTTTTT
CASSQTQRGPGTGELFF
>.|TRBV7-9|TRBD2|TRBJ2-3
TGTGCCAGCGGGGCCCAGGAAGCGGGGGGAGGAGATACGCAGTATTTT
CASGAQEAGGGDTQYF
>.|TRBV4-2|TRBD1|TRBJ1-1
TGTGCCAGCAGTCACGACAGGGTAAACACTGAAGCTTTCTTT
CASSHDRVNTEAFF
>once|TRBV19|.|TRBJ1-2
TGTGCCAGTAGTACCGCTCGGGGGGGGATCTATGGCTACACCTTC
CASSTARGGIYGYTF
>.|TRBV7-7|TRBD2|TRBJ2-5
TGTGCCAGCAGCTTGGGCGGGGGGGCCTCGGAGACCCAGTACTTC
CASSLGGGASETQYF
>.|TRBV5-1|.|TRBJ1-3
TGCGCCAGCAGCTTGGATCCAGTCGGAAACACCATATATTTT
CASSLDPVGNTIYF
>.|TRBV6-5|.|TRBJ1-4
TGTGCCACCTCCAGGAGGCCTAATGAAAAACTGTTTTTT
CATSRRPNEKLFF
>few|TRBV6-5|.|TRBJ1-4
TGTGCCAGCAGTCCGGGGGGTTGGGCGCTGGGAAAACTGTTTTTT
CASSPGGWALGKLFF
>once|TRBV6-5|TRBD1|TRBJ1-4
TGTGCCAGCAGTTACGGGACAGGGGGCCCTAATGAAAAACTGTTTTTT
CASSYGTGGPNEKLFF
>.|TRBV19|.|TRBJ2-2
TGTGCCAGTAGTATACATCAACAGGGCACCGGGGAGCTGTTTTTT
CASSIHQQGTGELFF
>few|TRBV7-2|.|TRBJ2-7
TGTGCCAGCAGCTTAGCTCGAGATAGCGCAACCTACGAGCAGTACTTC
CASSLARDSATYEQYF
>.|TRBV19|TRBD1|TRBJ1-1
TGTGCCAGTAGAACGACAGGGGGCCCGAACACTGAAGCTTTCTTT
CASRTTGGPNTEAFF
>few|TRBV7-3|TRBD1|TRBJ1-2
TGTGCCAGCAGCTTAGCGGGGGGGACAGATCATGGCTACACCTTC
CASSLAGGTDHGYTF
>.|TRBV4-2|TRBD2|TRBJ2-3
TGTGCCAGCAGCCTTGGAGCGGGGGGGCTATTCACAGATACGCAGTATTTT
CASSLGAGGLFTDTQYF
>.|TRBV4-1|.|TRBJ1-3
TGCGCCAGCAGCCAAGGGGCCTACTCTGGAAACACCATATATTTT
CASSQGAYSGNTIYF
>once|TRBV3-1/TRBV3-2|TRBD2|TRBJ2-3
TGTGCCAGCAGCCAAGAATGGCTAGCGGGACCCGATTTCACAGATACGCAGTATTTT
CASSQEWLAGPDFTDTQYF
>once|TRBV11-2|.|TRBJ2-1
TGTGCCAGCAGCTCCGACAGGTACAATGAGCAGTTCTTC
CASSSDRYNEQFF
>.|TRBV7-2|.|TRBJ1-1
TGTGCCAGCAGCTTAGTTTGGCACCTTGGAGCTTTCTTT
CASSLVWHLGAFF
>.|TRBV12-5|.|TRBJ1-1
TGTGCTAGTGGTTTGTTCAGGGTAAACACTGAAGCTTTCTTT
CASGLFRVNTEAFF
>few|TRBV5-1|TRBD1|TRBJ1-1
TGCGCCAGCAGCTTGGTTACAGGGGACACTGAAGCTTTCTTT
CASSLVTGDTEAFF
>.|TRBV12-3/TRBV12-4|.|TRBJ2-7
TGTGCCAGCAGTTTAGGGGGATCGGGAGAGCAGTACTTC
CASSLGGSGEQYF
>.|TRBV12-3/TRBV12-4|.|TRBJ1-5
TGTGCCAGCAGAGGACAGTGGGGGCCCCAGCATTTT
CASRGQWGPQHF
>.|TRBV27|TRBD2|TRBJ2-1
TGTGCCAGCAGTTTGGTAGTAGCGGGGGACAATGAGCAGTTCTTC
CASSLVVAGDNEQFF
>.|TRBV19|.|TRBJ1-1
TGTGCCAGCAAGAGGGGGACCGTCTCCGCTGAAGCTTTCTTT
CASKRGTVSAEAFF
>.|TRBV21-1|.|TRBJ2-5
TGTGCCAGCAGCAAAGAGGAGGGGACAGGGCTAGAGACCCAGTACTTC
CASSKEEGTGLETQYF
>.|TRBV14|.|TRBJ1-1
TGTGCCAGCAGCCAACAACAGGTTCGCGGCACTGAAGCTTTCTTT
CASSQQQVRGTEAFF
>.|TRBV18|TRBD1|TRBJ2-7
TGTGCCAGCTCGACGGGACAGGGAGGTAGTATCGAGCAGTACTTC
CASSTGQGGSIEQYF